This entry is about one T cell receptor beta chain. Its target is not known. This record belongs to a study of T cells in Graves' hyperthyroidism and ophthalmopathy. Findings and caveats of the study: Model output signaled ophthalmopathy a median 6.5 months ahead of onset. The majority of expanded thyroid clonotypes above 0.001 also appeared in blood.

Germline V gene data show CDR1 as MRHNA and CDR2 as SNTAGT. V was pared by 6 bases and J by 5 bases, with 17 bases between. The CDR3 contains 15 residues. Amplification targeted TCR beta CDR3 regions from RNA transcripts. First-round RT-PCR of the TCR CDR3 relied on the HTBI primer set. In TCRdb, the multiplex PCR reads were re-called with MiXCR into one record per CDR3 protein. This table holds around 560,000 distinct CDR3 sequences, 15% to 20% found once. Those with hyperthyroidism were 18 to 65 years old, newly diagnosed, and ill for under 2 months. V gene TRBV6-4 combines with J gene TRBJ2-1; possible D gene TRBD2, 5 bases. Sequenced: blood. The TCR comes from a woman aged 18-35 years with Graves' hyperthyroidism. CDR3 coding DNA: TGTGCCAGCAGGAAAGAAGCGGTTTGGGACAATGAGCAGTTCTTC. Amino acids: CASRKEAVWDNEQFF.